The clone carrying this TCR beta chain was detected only once. CDR3 length: 13 residues. Per the germline V gene, CDR1 is SGDLS and CDR2 is YYNGEE. V was shortened by 4 bases and J by 7 bases, with 15 bases between the two germline ends. The sample belongs to a study of blood T cell repertoires in COVID-19. Measured with immunoSEQ multiplex PCR; TCRdb has only the in-frame clones, and not every one. The table lists under 500,000 clones, approximately 90% of them singletons. The sample taken for sequencing was peripheral blood. The clonotype comes from a woman aged 25 to 39 with acute or convalescent COVID-19. V is TRBV9 and J is TRBJ2-7, with D perhaps matching TRBD2 (7 bases). CDR3 DNA sequence: TGTGCCAGCAGCTCTTCCGGGGGGCAAGAGCAGTACTTC. Protein sequence: CASSSSGGQEQYF. Complete variable domain (other parts from reference TRBV9 and TRBJ2-7): DSGVTQTPKHLITATGQRVTLRCSPRSGDLSVYWYQQSLDQGLQFLIQYYNGEERAKGNILERFSAQQFPDLHSELNLSSLELGDSALYFCASSSSGGQEQYFGPGTRLTVT.